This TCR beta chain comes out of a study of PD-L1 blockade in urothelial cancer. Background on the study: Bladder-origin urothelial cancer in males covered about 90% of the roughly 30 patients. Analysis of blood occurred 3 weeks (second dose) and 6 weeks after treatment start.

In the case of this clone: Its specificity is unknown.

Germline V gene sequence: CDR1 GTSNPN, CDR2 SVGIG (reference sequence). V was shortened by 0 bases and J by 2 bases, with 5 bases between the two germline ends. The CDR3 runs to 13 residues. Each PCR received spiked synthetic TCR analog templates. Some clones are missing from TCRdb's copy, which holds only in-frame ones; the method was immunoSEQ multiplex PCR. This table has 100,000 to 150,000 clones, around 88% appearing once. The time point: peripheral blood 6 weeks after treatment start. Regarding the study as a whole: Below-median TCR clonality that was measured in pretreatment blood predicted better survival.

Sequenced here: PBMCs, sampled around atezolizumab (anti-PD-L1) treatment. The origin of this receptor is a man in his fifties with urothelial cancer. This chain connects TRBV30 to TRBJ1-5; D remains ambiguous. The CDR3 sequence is CAWSVLGNQPQHF. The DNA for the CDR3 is TGTGCCTGGAGTGTACTCGGCAATCAGCCCCAGCATTTT.